These 10 T cell receptor beta chains were sequenced from one sample in a study of early T cells in non-severe SARS-CoV-2 infection. TCRdb processed the 5' RACE reads anew with MiXCR; each CDR3 protein has one entry. The sample shows about 100,000 distinct CDR3 sequences, less than 15% of them seen only once. The sample was whole blood. These TCRs come from an adult who was a healthcare worker with PCR-confirmed SARS-CoV-2 infection or an uninfected control (not recorded which).

This clonotype was seen only a few times. The chain recombines TRBV7-8 with TRBJ1-3, with D perhaps TRBD1 (6 bases). Germline CDR1 and CDR2: SGHVS and FQNEAQ. V lost 5 bases and J 0 bases, leaving 11 bases between the germline ends. CDR3 length: 15 residues. This CDR3 reads CASSRGQSSGNTIYF. For the CDR3, the DNA is TGTGCCAGCAGCCGAGGACAGTCCTCTGGAAACACCATATATTTT.

This clonotype was seen many times. V gene TRBV9 combines with J gene TRBJ2-1; D perhaps matches TRBD1 (6 bases). This CDR3 is built from 15 residues. Trimming took 4 bases from V and 0 from J, leaving 11 bases between them. The germline V gene has CDR1 SGDLS and CDR2 YYNGEE. CDR3 nucleotide sequence: TGTGCCAGCAGCCTGGACAGCTACTCCTACAATGAGCAGTTCTTC. Encoded protein: CASSLDSYSYNEQFF.

The chain links TRBV7-3 to TRBJ2-2; no firm D call. The V gene's germline CDR1 is SGHTA and CDR2 FQGTGA. CDR3 size: 14 residues. V dropped 2 bases and J dropped 0 bases, with 4 bases sitting between them. In DNA form, the CDR3 reads TGTGCCAGCAGCTTACTCACGAACACCGGGGAGCTGTTTTTT. Translated, it gives CASSLLTNTGELFF.

This clonotype was seen more than once but under ten times. This chain links TRBV18 with TRBJ1-1; 11 bases are shared with TRBD1. The trim removed 3 bases at V and 12 bases at J, leaving 3 bases unmatched. Per germline, CDR1 KGHSH and CDR2 LQKENI. This CDR3 contains 12 residues. The CDR3 nucleotides read TGTGCCAGCTCACCGGGACAGGGGGAAACTTTCTTT. Its translation is CASSPGQGETFF.

The table lists this clonotype with a few counts. The chain recombines TRBV30 with TRBJ1-2; no clear D gene. The CDR3 runs to 13 residues. Looked up from germline, CDR1 is GTSNPN and CDR2 is SVGIG (reference sequence). V lost 0 bases, J lost 4 bases, and 9 bases lay in between. The CDR3 DNA follows: TGTGCCTGGAGTGTACATCAGTTCTATGGCTACACCTTC. Protein sequence: CAWSVHQFYGYTF.

About this clonotype itself: A read error may be the cause here, since a much bigger clone is one base away. V is TRBV27 and J is TRBJ2-4, with D maybe TRBD1 (6 bases). The CDR3 runs to 13 residues. Germline V CDR1 and CDR2: MNHEY, SMNVEV (reference sequence). V shed 8 bases and J shed 7 bases, with 15 bases lying between them. This CDR3 reads CASSDTGFNIQYF. Written as DNA, the CDR3 is TGTGCCAGCTCCGACACAGGGTTTAACATTCAGTACTTC.

The chain uses TRBV4-3 and TRBJ2-7; 11 bases map to TRBD2. Germline trimming cut 0 bases from V and 4 bases from J; bases unmatched to any gene: 5. The CDR3 length is 16 residues. Germline assignment: CDR1 LGHNA and CDR2 YSLEER. The chain's CDR3 is CASSQDGLAGGYEQYF. In DNA form, the CDR3 reads TGCGCCAGCAGCCAAGATGGGCTAGCGGGAGGTTACGAGCAGTACTTC.

This clonotype occurred a few times. The chain joins TRBV28 to TRBJ2-7, with D tentatively TRBD1 (5 bases). V dropped 4 bases and J dropped 6 bases, with 16 bases sitting between them. Germline V CDR1 and CDR2: MDHEN, SYDVKM. This CDR3 comprises 14 residues. For the CDR3, the DNA is TGTGCCAGCAGTTGGACACGAGAGGCAGGCGAGCAGTACTTC. It yields the protein CASSWTREAGEQYF.

Regarding this clonotype: A junction boundary mismatches the germline segment, possibly from a read error. The CDR3 DNA follows: TGTGCCAGCAGCAAGGGGAGCGGGCAGCCCCAGCGTTTT. Its protein product is CASSKGSGQPQRF. This chain connects TRBV6-4 to TRBJ1-5; TRBD1 might be the D (5 bases). The CDR3 covers 13 residues. Per germline, CDR1 MRHNA and CDR2 SNTAGT.

In its sample, this clonotype was seen a few times. V is TRBV7-8 and J is TRBJ2-4; unclear D gene. This CDR3 is 13 amino acids long. With 8 bases removed from V and 1 base from J, the gap between germline ends came to 9 bases. The V gene's germline CDR1 is SGHVS and CDR2 FQNEAQ. The CDR3, as DNA: TGTGCCAGCGGTGGCGGTGCCAAAAACATTCAGTACTTC. As protein: CASGGGAKNIQYF.